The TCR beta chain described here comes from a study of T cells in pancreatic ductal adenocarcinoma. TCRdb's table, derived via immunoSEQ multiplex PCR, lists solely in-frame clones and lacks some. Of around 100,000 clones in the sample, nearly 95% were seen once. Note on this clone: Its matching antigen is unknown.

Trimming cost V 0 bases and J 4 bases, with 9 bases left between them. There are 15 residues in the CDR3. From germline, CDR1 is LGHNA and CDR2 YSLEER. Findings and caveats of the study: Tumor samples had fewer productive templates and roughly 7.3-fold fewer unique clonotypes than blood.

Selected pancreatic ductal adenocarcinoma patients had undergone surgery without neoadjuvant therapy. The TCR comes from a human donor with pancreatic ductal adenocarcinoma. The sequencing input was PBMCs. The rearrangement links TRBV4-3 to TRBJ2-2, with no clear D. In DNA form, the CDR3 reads TGCGCCAGCAGCCAAGATAGGTACAGCACCGGGGAGCTGTTTTTT. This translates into CASSQDRYSTGELFF.